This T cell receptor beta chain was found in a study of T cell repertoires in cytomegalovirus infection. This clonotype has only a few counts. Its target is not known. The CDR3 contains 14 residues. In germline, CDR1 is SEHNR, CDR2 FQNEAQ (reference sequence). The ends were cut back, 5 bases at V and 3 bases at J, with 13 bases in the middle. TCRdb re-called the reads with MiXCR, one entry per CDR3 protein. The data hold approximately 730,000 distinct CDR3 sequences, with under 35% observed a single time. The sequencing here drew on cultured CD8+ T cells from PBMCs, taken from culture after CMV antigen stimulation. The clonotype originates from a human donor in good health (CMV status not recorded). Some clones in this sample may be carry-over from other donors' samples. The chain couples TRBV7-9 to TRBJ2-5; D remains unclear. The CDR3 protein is CASSPNYIEETQYF. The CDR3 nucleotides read TGTGCCAGCAGCCCTAACTACATTGAAGAGACCCAGTACTTC.